One sample yielded the 25 T cell receptor beta chains listed below, sequenced in a study of blood T cell repertoires in COVID-19. Data came from immunoSEQ multiplex PCR; TCRdb stores just in-frame clones and leaves some out. The repertoire consists of 180,000 or so clones, with approximately 89% occurring once and the leading ten covering more than 3.5%. Sequencing was carried out using peripheral blood. These TCRs come from a woman in her thirties with acute or convalescent COVID-19.

V and J are TRBV14 and TRBJ2-3; TRBD2 aligns across 7 bases. V was clipped by 6 bases and J by 2 bases; unmatched bases: 5. The CDR3 length is 14 residues. Germline assignment: CDR1 SGHDN and CDR2 FVKESK. CDR3 DNA sequence: TGTGCCAGCAGGGACCGGGACTACACAGATACGCAGTATTTT. Its translation is CASRDRDYTDTQYF.

The count of this clone is one. This chain uses TRBV7-2 with TRBJ2-1; 7 bases agree with TRBD1. The V segment lost 6 bases and the J segment 0 bases; nucleotides outside the gene matches: 8. The germline gives CDR1 SGHTA, CDR2 FQGNSA. The CDR3 covers 16 residues. As DNA, the CDR3 is TGTGCCAGCAGTAATAGCCGGGACAGCTCCTACAATGAGCAGTTCTTC. This codes for CASSNSRDSSYNEQFF.

The genes are TRBV2 and TRBJ1-1; 9 bases fit TRBD1. This CDR3 region has 12 residues. V trimming: 11 bases; J trimming: 8 bases; junction bases outside the gene matches: 9. Looked up from germline, CDR1 is SNHLY and CDR2 is FYNNEI. Written as DNA, the CDR3 is TGTGCCGGGGGACAGGGCGCCCTAGAAGCTTTCTTT. As protein: CAGGQGALEAFF.

The gene calls are TRBV19 and TRBJ2-1; TRBD2 is a possible D gene (7 bases). The CDR3 is made up of 15 amino acids. V was pared by 1 base and J by 9 bases, with 16 bases between. From germline, CDR1 is LNHDA and CDR2 SQIVND (reference sequence). The CDR3 spells CASSIVGGGRGEQFF. The CDR3, as DNA: TGTGCCAGTAGTATAGTAGGAGGGGGGAGGGGTGAGCAGTTCTTC.

The rearrangement links TRBV18 to TRBJ2-5, with 7 bases fitting TRBD1. The CDR3 is 14 residues long. Losses at the gene ends were 4 bases for V and 5 bases for J; bases not matched to a gene: 7. CDR1 KGHSH and CDR2 LQKENI come from the germline V gene. In DNA, the CDR3 is TGTGCCAGCTCACTCGGGACAGCCGACGAGACCCAGTACTTC. It translates to CASSLGTADETQYF. The full variable domain, with the rest looked up from reference TRBV18 and TRBJ2-5, is NAGVMQNPRHLVRRRGQEARLRCSPMKGHSHVYWYRQLPEEGLKFMVYLQKENIIDESGMPKERFSAEFPKEGPSILRIQQVVRGDSAAYFCASSLGTADETQYFGPGTRLLVL.

The chain combines TRBV11-2 with TRBJ2-1; 7 bases agree with TRBD2. Germline loops: CDR1 SGHAT, CDR2 FQNNGV. V shed 0 bases and J 2 bases; nucleotides not matched to a gene: 1. CDR3 length equals 15 residues. The CDR3 bases are TGTGCCAGCAGCTTAGAAAGCGGGACCTACAATGAGCAGTTCTTC. It is translated as CASSLESGTYNEQFF.

The genes are TRBV9 and TRBJ1-2, with 9 bases identical to TRBD1. There are 15 residues in the CDR3. Germline values: CDR1 SGDLS, CDR2 YYNGEE. V gave up 4 bases and J gave up 3 bases; unmatched junction bases: 7. CDR3 nucleotides: TGTGCCAGCAGCCCTCTGGACAGGGGATACTATGGCTACACCTTC. Translated: CASSPLDRGYYGYTF.

The J gene is TRBJ2-5, the V gene TRBV5-1; 7 nucleotides match TRBD2. There are 14 residues in the CDR3. Germline loops: CDR1 SGHRS, CDR2 YFSETQ. The V and J ends lost 5 bases and 4 bases, in that order; junction bases with no gene match: 8. The CDR3 spells CASSPGTIGETQYF. DNA for the CDR3: TGCGCCAGCAGTCCCGGGACTATTGGAGAGACCCAGTACTTC. Full variable domain (rest looked up from reference TRBV5-1 and TRBJ2-5): KAGVTQTPRYLIKTRGQQVTLSCSPISGHRSVSWYQQTPGQGLQFLFEYFSETQRNKGNFPGRFSGRQFSNSRSEMNVSTLELGDSALYLCASSPGTIGETQYFGPGTRLLVL.

The gene calls are TRBV3-1 (or the pseudogene TRBV3-2) and TRBJ2-7; TRBD2 matches 9 bases. CDR3 length: 15 residues. V shed 5 bases, J shed 0 bases, and the junction held 5 bases outside the gene matches. Germline CDR1 and CDR2: LGHDT and YNNKEL (reference sequence). CDR3 in amino acids: CASSTRLADSYEQYF. The CDR3 DNA sequence: TGTGCCAGCAGCACTCGACTAGCGGACTCCTACGAGCAGTACTTC.

This clone appeared a single time. At one end, the junction sequence differs from germline, possibly due to a read error. As DNA, the CDR3 is TGTGCCACCAGCAGAGATTTTAATCCGCCCCAGCATTTT. It codes for CATSRDFNPPQHF. V is TRBV15 and J is TRBJ1-5; D not certain. The length of the CDR3 is 13 residues. Looked up from germline, CDR1 is LNHNV and CDR2 is YYDKDF (reference sequence).

This clone was picked up one time. The genes are TRBV10-3 and TRBJ1-6; D might be TRBD1 (6 bases). This CDR3 region has 15 residues. V was pared by 7 bases and J by 2 bases, with 12 bases between. Germline values: CDR1 ENHRY, CDR2 SYGVKD. This CDR3 is CAIKKDSAYNSPLHF. CDR3 coding DNA: TGTGCCATCAAAAAGGACAGTGCCTATAATTCACCCCTCCACTTT.

The chain joins TRBV9 to TRBJ2-1, with a tentative D call TRBD1 (5 bases). This CDR3 has 14 residues. Germline values: CDR1 SGDLS, CDR2 YYNGEE. Trimming stripped 0 bases from V and 7 bases from J, with 11 bases between. CDR3 nucleotide sequence: TGTGCCAGCAGCGTAGACTCAGGGCTGAATGAGCAGTTCTTC. Translated, it gives CASSVDSGLNEQFF.

The V gene is TRBV7-9, the J gene TRBJ1-2; a possible D gene is TRBD1 (6 bases). The V end lost 0 bases, the J end lost 8 bases, and 19 bases lay between the germline ends. The germline CDR1 and CDR2 sequences are SEHNR and FQNEAQ (reference sequence). The CDR3 runs 16 residues. The CDR3 DNA sequence: TGTGCCAGCAGCTTAGCGCTATCAGGGGCAGGAATCGGCTACACCTTC. Protein: CASSLALSGAGIGYTF.

V gene TRBV12-3 or TRBV12-4 combines with J gene TRBJ2-2; D is unclear. V was clipped by 6 bases and J by 6 bases, with 8 bases between them. The CDR3 has 12 amino acids. This CDR3 reads CASSPDSGELFF. As DNA, the CDR3 is TGTGCCAGCAGCCCCGACTCCGGGGAGCTGTTTTTT.

The CDR3 region has the DNA TGCGCCAGCAGCTGGGGGTCCGGGACAGGGGGCCAAGAGACCCAGTACTTC. This codes for CASSWGSGTGGQETQYF. The chain is built from TRBV5-1 and TRBJ2-5; TRBD1 aligns across 11 bases. The trim removed 3 bases at V and 1 base at J, leaving 8 bases unmatched. CDR1 is SGHRS, CDR2 YFSETQ, per germline. CDR3 length: 17 residues.

The chain carries TRBV11-2 and TRBJ1-5; no firm D call. From germline, CDR1 is SGHAT and CDR2 FQNNGV. The CDR3 runs to 13 residues. Trimming pared 7 bases from V and 5 bases from J, leaving 12 bases between. The CDR3 coding sequence is TGTGCCAGCACTGGGAGGGAAGATCAGCCCCAGCATTTT. This gives the protein CASTGREDQPQHF.

The CDR3 spells CASSPDSYYEQYF. The CDR3 coding sequence is TGTGCCAGCAGTCCGGACAGTTATTACGAGCAGTACTTC. V is TRBV12-3 or TRBV12-4 and J is TRBJ2-7; D is possibly TRBD1 (6 bases). V was shortened by 5 bases and J by 4 bases, with 12 bases between the two germline ends. This CDR3 has 13 residues.

The chain links TRBV24-1 to TRBJ1-2, with 9 nucleotides matching TRBD1. The germline gives CDR1 KGHDR, CDR2 SFDVKD. The CDR3 extends over 17 amino acids. V shed 5 bases, J shed 4 bases, and the junction held 13 bases outside the gene matches. The DNA for the CDR3 is TGTGCCACCAGTGGACCCGACCGGGACAGGGCGGGCTATGGCTACACCTTC. It yields the protein CATSGPDRDRAGYGYTF.

The chain uses TRBV6-5 and TRBJ1-2; 7 nucleotides match TRBD1. The CDR3 spans 13 residues. Germline loops: CDR1 MNHEY, CDR2 SVGAGI. J gave up 9 bases and V 6 bases, and 10 bases lay outside the gene matches. The CDR3 bases are TGTGCCAGCAGCCTGACAGGGACCCTACGCTACACCTTC. Protein product: CASSLTGTLRYTF.

V usage is TRBV5-4 and J usage is TRBJ2-3; D gene unclear. The V end was cut by 3 bases, the J end by 2 bases, with 16 bases between. Per germline, CDR1 SGHNT and CDR2 YYREEE (reference sequence). The CDR3 loop spans 16 amino acids. CDR3 protein: CASSSTHFPFTDTQYF. The CDR3 DNA reads as TGTGCCAGCAGCTCGACTCATTTCCCTTTCACAGATACGCAGTATTTT.

This chain links TRBV12-3 or TRBV12-4 with TRBJ2-1; D is uncertain. The CDR3 has 12 residues. V was trimmed by 6 bases and J by 7 bases, leaving 10 bases between them. The DNA for the CDR3 is TGTGCCAGCAGATGGGCCAAGAATGAGCAGTTCTTC. The encoded protein is CASRWAKNEQFF.

The V call is TRBV27, the J call TRBJ1-2; 11 bases fit TRBD1. The CDR3 is 13 amino acids. J lost 5 bases, V lost 8 bases, and 4 bases had no gene match. From germline, CDR1 is MNHEY and CDR2 SMNVEV (reference sequence). Written as DNA, the CDR3 is TGTGCCAGCGGGGACAGGGGGTTGTATGGCTACACCTTC. Protein: CASGDRGLYGYTF.

V gene TRBV5-1 combines with J gene TRBJ1-2, with 9 nucleotides matching TRBD1. The CDR3 is 15 amino acids. CDR1 SGHRS and CDR2 YFSETQ come from the germline V gene. V lost 2 bases to trimming and J lost 8 bases; unmatched junction nucleotides: 10. The CDR3 DNA reads TGCGCCAGCAGCTTCCAAGCCGGGACAGGGTTCGGCTACACCTTC. Its translation is CASSFQAGTGFGYTF.

The rearrangement joins TRBV11-2 to TRBJ2-3; TRBD2 might be the D (6 bases). From germline, CDR1 is SGHAT and CDR2 FQNNGV. This CDR3 spans 14 amino acids. V shed 5 bases and J shed 2 bases, with 11 bases lying between them. The CDR3 DNA reads TGTGCCAGCAGCCCGGCGGGGTACACAGATACGCAGTATTTT. Its protein is CASSPAGYTDTQYF.

CDR3 loop: CASSYSGREHEQFF. In nucleotides, the CDR3 is TGTGCCAGCAGTTATAGCGGGAGGGAACATGAGCAGTTCTTC. The chain uses TRBV6-5 and TRBJ2-1; 11 positions match TRBD2. The V gene end was trimmed by 3 bases and the J gene end by 8 bases; junction bases not matched to a gene: 3. Germline CDR1 is MNHEY and CDR2 is SVGAGI. This CDR3 region has 14 residues.